This is a list of T cell receptor beta chains from one sample in a study of vaccination and CD4 T cells after COVID-19. TCRdb reprocessed the PCR reads with MiXCR, giving one entry per CDR3 protein. Among about 20,000 distinct CDR3 sequences, 38% were seen once, and the ten largest hold around 18%. Their antigen targets remain unknown. This material consisted of CD4+ T cells from blood, cultured in vitro, taken before SARS-CoV-2 vaccination. These receptors all come from a human donor who received a COVID-19 vaccine. Each CDR3 is given with its conserved first and last residue. The D gene is left open where the match is weak. For some rows the clone size is stated as once, few or many, or as a class when expanded; others skip it.

size	V	D	J	DNA	CDR3
NA	TRBV2	NA	TRBJ1-6	TGTGCCAGCAGTGCCACACAGGGTACTCTTTCACCCCTCCACTTT	CASSATQGTLSPLHF
NA	TRBV12-3/TRBV12-4	TRBD1	TRBJ1-1	TGTGCCAGCAGGGGACAGGGGGCTGGTACTGAAGCTTTCTTT	CASRGQGAGTEAFF
NA	TRBV12-3/TRBV12-4	NA	TRBJ1-1	TGTGCCAGCAGTAGCTACGGGGCCATGAACACTGAAGCTTTCTTT	CASSSYGAMNTEAFF
few	TRBV6-1	NA	TRBJ1-6	TGTGCCAGCAGTGAAGATCGGGATTCACCCCTCCACTTT	CASSEDRDSPLHF
few	TRBV20-1	TRBD2	TRBJ2-4	TGCAGTGCTAGAGATGGGGGGGGACTAGCGGGTCCCCTACTAGCCAAAAACATTCAGTACTTC	CSARDGGGLAGPLLAKNIQYF
few	TRBV7-9	NA	TRBJ1-2	TGTGCCAGCAGCCCCTCGGGGGACTATGGCTACACCTTC	CASSPSGDYGYTF
NA	TRBV30	TRBD2	TRBJ2-7	TGTGCCTGGAGGATCGGGGGGTCCTACGAGCAGTACTTC	CAWRIGGSYEQYF
NA	TRBV19	TRBD1	TRBJ2-2	TGTGCCAGTAGGGGCAGGGGGCGAACCGGGGAGCTGTTTTTT	CASRGRGRTGELFF
medium-sized	TRBV6-1	NA	TRBJ1-6	TGTGCCAGCATCGAAAGGGATAATTCACCCCTCCACTTT	CASIERDNSPLHF
NA	TRBV19	NA	TRBJ1-4	TGTGCCAGTAGGGGACCGGGGGAAAAACTGTTTTTT	CASRGPGEKLFF
NA	TRBV5-1	NA	TRBJ1-6	TGCGCCAGCAGCTCGGAATATCGTCGGACTAATTCACCCCTCCACTTT	CASSSEYRRTNSPLHF
NA	TRBV20-1	NA	TRBJ2-7	TGCAGTGCTAGAAGTTTGTCTCGGACAGATAGCTACGAGCAGTACTTC	CSARSLSRTDSYEQYF
NA	TRBV5-1	NA	TRBJ1-5	TGCGCCAGCAGCTTGTTAGGCATGGATAGCAATCAGCCCCAGCATTTT	CASSLLGMDSNQPQHF
NA	TRBV5-1	TRBD1	TRBJ1-1	TGCGCCAGCAGCCCGGTCCCGGGACAGGGAGCAATGAACACTGAAGCTTTCTTT	CASSPVPGQGAMNTEAFF
few	TRBV19	NA	TRBJ1-1	TGTGCCAGTAGTACCGGGACGGACGTGGATGACACTGAAGCTTTCTTT	CASSTGTDVDDTEAFF
NA	TRBV6-5	NA	TRBJ1-6	TGTGCCAGCAGTTACTCGCACAGCAGCTCACCCCTCCACTTT	CASSYSHSSSPLHF
few	TRBV6-1	NA	TRBJ2-5	TGTGCCAGCAGTGACACATACCAAGAGACCCAGTACTTC	CASSDTYQETQYF
NA	TRBV2	TRBD1	TRBJ1-6	TGTGCCAGCAGCCTGGACAGGGGGCTGTCACCCCTCCACTTT	CASSLDRGLSPLHF
NA	TRBV6-5	NA	TRBJ2-7	TGTGCCAGCAGTTACGGCAGTCCGGCCGGGGGGCAGTACTTC	CASSYGSPAGGQYF
NA	TRBV4-2	NA	TRBJ1-3	TGTGCCAGCGGTACGGCGCTTTCTGGAAACACCATATATTTT	CASGTALSGNTIYF
NA	TRBV19	TRBD1	TRBJ1-1	TGTGCCAGTAGTATCGGACAGGTAAACACTGAAGCTTTCTTT	CASSIGQVNTEAFF
NA	TRBV15	NA	TRBJ2-5	TGTGCCACCGGCAGAGATCGCTCGACAGTCGGCGGGACCCAGTACTTC	CATGRDRSTVGGTQYF
NA	TRBV30	NA	TRBJ2-5	TGTGCCTGGAGTTTCGAGGGGGGGCTTTATGAGACCCAGTACTTC	CAWSFEGGLYETQYF
once	TRBV25-1	TRBD1	TRBJ2-7	TGTGCCAGCAGTAAACCTTCTGGGACAGAATCCTACGAGCAGTACTTC	CASSKPSGTESYEQYF
NA	TRBV7-2	TRBD1	TRBJ2-5	TGTGCCAGCAGCCGGACAGGGTCAGAGGCCCAGTACTTC	CASSRTGSEAQYF
NA	TRBV19	TRBD2	TRBJ2-7	TGTGCCAGTAGTATGGGAGGGTCCCTCTACGAGCAGTACTTC	CASSMGGSLYEQYF
NA	TRBV24-1	TRBD1	TRBJ2-1	TGTGCCACCAGTGATCCCCTTCCCAGGGGGCCTGATGAGCAGTTCTTC	CATSDPLPRGPDEQFF
few	TRBV19	NA	TRBJ1-1	TGTGCCAGTAGTATAGGTCCGGGGTTGAACACTGAAGCTTTCTTT	CASSIGPGLNTEAFF
NA	TRBV12-3/TRBV12-4	NA	TRBJ1-6	TGTGCCAGCAGTTTGCGGGGGCTCAATTCACCCCTCCACTTT	CASSLRGLNSPLHF
NA	TRBV6-1	NA	TRBJ1-3	TGTGCCAGCAGTAAGTACGCTATCGGGACAACTGGAAACACCATATATTTT	CASSKYAIGTTGNTIYF
NA	TRBV5-1	TRBD1	TRBJ2-7	TGCGCCAGCAGCCCCCCGGGACAGGGGGCCTACGAGCAGTACTTC	CASSPPGQGAYEQYF
few	TRBV20-1	NA	TRBJ1-1	TGCAGTGCTCGACGGGAGGACACTGAAGCTTTCTTT	CSARREDTEAFF
NA	TRBV20-1	NA	TRBJ1-4	TGCAGTGCTAGACCAACACTCTATGAAAAACTGTTTTTT	CSARPTLYEKLFF
NA	TRBV6-1	NA	TRBJ2-5	TGTGCCAGCAGTCCACAGGACAGCTTCGGCGAGACCCAGTACTTC	CASSPQDSFGETQYF
few	TRBV29-1	TRBD1	TRBJ1-4	TGCAGCCAGGGACAGGGGAGGGAAAAACTGTTTTTT	CSQGQGREKLFF
once	TRBV4-1	NA	TRBJ2-7	TGCGCCAGCAGCCAACAGGGTCCCCCCTACGAGCAGTACTTC	CASSQQGPPYEQYF
NA	TRBV3-1	NA	TRBJ2-3	TGTGCCAGCAGCCAAGATATGGGGACCTTCACAGATACGCAGTATTTT	CASSQDMGTFTDTQYF
few	TRBV7-8	NA	TRBJ2-3	TGTGCCAGCAGCTTAGCTGATACGCAGTATTTT	CASSLADTQYF
NA	TRBV2	NA	TRBJ2-5	TGTGCCAGCAGCCTACAGGGAGAGACCCAGTACTTC	CASSLQGETQYF
few	TRBV20-1	NA	TRBJ2-4	TGCAGTGCTAGAGAGGGGGAGGGGGACATTCAGTACTTC	CSAREGEGDIQYF
NA	TRBV11-2	NA	TRBJ1-3	TGTGCCAGCAGCTTGGGGTCCTCACTCTCTGGAAACACCATATATTTT	CASSLGSSLSGNTIYF
NA	TRBV11-3	NA	TRBJ2-3	TGTGCCAGCAGCTTTCTTCTAGATACGCAGTATTTT	CASSFLLDTQYF
few	TRBV20-1	NA	TRBJ2-3	TGCAGTGCTAGGCAGATAATAGGCACAGATACGCAGTATTTT	CSARQIIGTDTQYF
NA	TRBV29-1	NA	TRBJ2-3	TGCAGCGTTGGGGGTGGAGGGCGTACGCAGTATTTT	CSVGGGGRTQYF
few	TRBV7-6	TRBD1	TRBJ2-3	TGTGCCAGCAGCCTCGGGACAGGAAGGGGCCCAGATACGCAGTATTTT	CASSLGTGRGPDTQYF
NA	TRBV30	NA	TRBJ1-5	TGTGCCTGGAGGTCAGGGGTTCGGGGCAATCGGCCCCAGCATTTT	CAWRSGVRGNRPQHF
few	TRBV5-4	NA	TRBJ2-7	TGTGCCAGCAGCTTGGGGCAGGGAGCTCCCTACGAGCAGTACTTC	CASSLGQGAPYEQYF
few	TRBV10-3	NA	TRBJ2-7	TGTGCCATCAGTGAGTCGAAGAGTCCGCCCCCCTACGAGCAGTACTTC	CAISESKSPPPYEQYF
few	TRBV6-1	NA	TRBJ2-3	TGTGCCAGCAGAAAAGCCCCACGGGGACACCCAGATACGCAGTATTTT	CASRKAPRGHPDTQYF
NA	TRBV7-2	TRBD1	TRBJ1-2	TGTGCCAGCAGCTGGGACAGGCGCGGCTACACCTTC	CASSWDRRGYTF
NA	TRBV20-1	TRBD2	TRBJ2-1	TGCAGTGCTAGAGTTGTTACTAGCGGGGACAATGAGCAGTTCTTC	CSARVVTSGDNEQFF
few	TRBV19	TRBD1	TRBJ1-1	TGTGCCAGTACTCAAGCAGGGGGCACTGAAGCTTTCTTT	CASTQAGGTEAFF
NA	TRBV27	NA	TRBJ1-6	TGTGCCAGCAGTTTAACGGCAGGGAGGAATTCACCCCTCCACTTT	CASSLTAGRNSPLHF